These T cell receptor beta chains were read from a single sample in a study of T cells in Graves' hyperthyroidism and ophthalmopathy. From the multiplex PCR reads, TCRdb called clonotypes with MiXCR, one entry per CDR3 protein. The sample holds some 700,000 distinct CDR3 sequences, around a sixth seen once. Sequences were obtained from blood. The receptors were gathered from a man aged 50 or older with Graves' hyperthyroidism. Each CDR3 is given with its conserved first and last residue. D genes are given only for firm matches. Only some rows state a clone size, as once, few, many or a class for expanded clones.

v_call: TRBV19
clone_size: few
d_call: .
j_call: TRBJ2-1
cdr3_aa: CASSTIRSSYNEQFF
cdr3_nt: TGTGCCAGTAGTACCATTAGGAGCTCCTACAATGAGCAGTTCTTC

v_call: TRBV12-3/TRBV12-4
clone_size: many
d_call: .
j_call: TRBJ1-5
cdr3_aa: CASSHSGWGLSQPQHF
cdr3_nt: TGTGCCAGCAGCCATTCCGGGTGGGGGTTGAGTCAGCCCCAGCATTTT

v_call: TRBV18
clone_size: many
d_call: .
j_call: TRBJ2-5
cdr3_aa: CASSPRPTRAFEGPETQYF
cdr3_nt: TGTGCCAGCTCACCTCGTCCCACCCGGGCCTTCGAAGGCCCAGAGACCCAGTACTTC

v_call: TRBV12-3/TRBV12-4
clone_size: few
d_call: .
j_call: TRBJ2-1
cdr3_aa: CTSSLLAYNEQFF
cdr3_nt: TGTACCAGCAGTTTACTGGCTTACAATGAGCAGTTCTTC

v_call: TRBV7-9
clone_size: many
d_call: .
j_call: TRBJ2-7
cdr3_aa: CASSSAGPLSYEQYF
cdr3_nt: TGTGCCAGCAGCTCGGCCGGGCCACTTTCCTACGAGCAGTACTTC

v_call: TRBV11-2
clone_size: many
d_call: .
j_call: TRBJ1-1
cdr3_aa: CASSLWGGPEAFF
cdr3_nt: TGTGCCAGCAGCTTATGGGGTGGGCCTGAAGCTTTCTTT

v_call: TRBV28
clone_size: many
d_call: .
j_call: TRBJ2-7
cdr3_aa: CASSLPGEDEQYF
cdr3_nt: TGTGCCAGCAGCCTCCCAGGGGAGGACGAGCAGTACTTC

v_call: TRBV9
clone_size: many
d_call: .
j_call: TRBJ1-5
cdr3_aa: CASSEVPGQPQHF
cdr3_nt: TGTGCCAGCAGCGAGGTCCCAGGTCAGCCCCAGCATTTT

v_call: TRBV19
clone_size: .
d_call: TRBD1
j_call: TRBJ1-4
cdr3_aa: CASSKTGGIEKLFF
cdr3_nt: TGTGCCAGTAGTAAGACAGGGGGCATTGAAAAACTGTTTTTT

v_call: TRBV29-1
clone_size: .
d_call: .
j_call: TRBJ2-7
cdr3_aa: CSVGGSGTSSYEQYF
cdr3_nt: TGCAGCGTTGGTGGTTCGGGCACTAGCTCCTACGAGCAGTACTTC

v_call: TRBV28
clone_size: many
d_call: TRBD2
j_call: TRBJ2-2
cdr3_aa: CASSFTWLAGLSNTGELFF
cdr3_nt: TGTGCCAGCAGTTTTACGTGGCTAGCGGGACTTTCGAACACCGGGGAGCTGTTTTTT

v_call: TRBV7-6
clone_size: few
d_call: .
j_call: TRBJ1-1
cdr3_aa: CASSLQGPVGLNTEAFF
cdr3_nt: TGTGCCAGCAGCTTACAGGGACCCGTAGGCCTGAACACTGAAGCTTTCTTT

v_call: TRBV19
clone_size: .
d_call: .
j_call: TRBJ2-7
cdr3_aa: CASSQHMNPHEQYF
cdr3_nt: TGTGCCAGTAGCCAACACATGAACCCCCACGAGCAGTACTTC

v_call: TRBV28
clone_size: .
d_call: TRBD2
j_call: TRBJ2-7
cdr3_aa: CASRWTSGMQYF
cdr3_nt: TGTGCCAGCAGGTGGACTAGCGGTATGCAGTACTTC

v_call: TRBV6-1
clone_size: .
d_call: .
j_call: TRBJ1-2
cdr3_aa: CASMGLTGGNYGYTF
cdr3_nt: TGTGCCAGCATGGGCCTAACGGGTGGGAACTATGGCTACACCTTC

v_call: TRBV28
clone_size: few
d_call: .
j_call: TRBJ2-3
cdr3_aa: CASIKESTDTQYF
cdr3_nt: TGTGCCAGCATCAAGGAAAGCACAGATACGCAGTATTTT

v_call: TRBV7-9
clone_size: many
d_call: .
j_call: TRBJ2-1
cdr3_aa: CASSFSGEYEQFF
cdr3_nt: TGTGCCAGCAGCTTCTCGGGGGAATATGAGCAGTTCTTC

v_call: TRBV4-1
clone_size: few
d_call: .
j_call: TRBJ2-3
cdr3_aa: CASSQDRVRGPSLDTQYF
cdr3_nt: TGCGCCAGCAGCCAAGATCGGGTTCGGGGACCGAGCTTGGATACGCAGTATTTT

v_call: TRBV28
clone_size: many
d_call: .
j_call: TRBJ1-1
cdr3_aa: CASTKEGWNTEAFF
cdr3_nt: TGTGCCAGCACGAAAGAAGGTTGGAACACTGAAGCTTTCTTT

v_call: TRBV12-3/TRBV12-4
clone_size: many
d_call: .
j_call: TRBJ2-7
cdr3_aa: CASSLRPGLEQYF
cdr3_nt: TGTGCCAGCAGTTTAAGACCGGGACTTGAGCAGTACTTC

v_call: TRBV3-1
clone_size: .
d_call: TRBD2
j_call: TRBJ2-7
cdr3_aa: CASTLAPGLAGVEQYF
cdr3_nt: TGTGCCAGCACCTTAGCTCCGGGACTAGCGGGAGTCGAGCAGTACTTC

v_call: TRBV10-3
clone_size: once
d_call: .
j_call: TRBJ2-1
cdr3_aa: CAISESPARLSNEQFF
cdr3_nt: TGTGCCATCAGTGAGTCCCCGGCTAGATTGAGCAATGAGCAGTTCTTC

v_call: TRBV9
clone_size: .
d_call: .
j_call: TRBJ2-6
cdr3_aa: CASRLGESGANVLTF
cdr3_nt: TGTGCCAGCAGGCTAGGGGAGTCTGGGGCCAACGTCCTGACTTTC

v_call: TRBV19
clone_size: .
d_call: .
j_call: TRBJ1-5
cdr3_aa: CATGYNQPQHF
cdr3_nt: TGTGCCACTGGCTACAATCAGCCCCAGCATTTT

v_call: TRBV5-6
clone_size: .
d_call: .
j_call: TRBJ1-3
cdr3_aa: CASSLGLSPSGNTIYF
cdr3_nt: TGTGCCAGCAGCTTGGGGCTGTCCCCTTCTGGAAACACCATATATTTT

v_call: TRBV5-1
clone_size: few
d_call: .
j_call: TRBJ2-5
cdr3_aa: CASSWGRLDTKETQYF
cdr3_nt: TGCGCCAGCAGCTGGGGCCGGCTGGATACCAAAGAGACCCAGTACTTC

v_call: TRBV3-1
clone_size: once
d_call: .
j_call: TRBJ2-7
cdr3_aa: CASSQGLSEQYF
cdr3_nt: TGTGCCAGCAGCCAAGGCCTCTCCGAGCAGTACTTC

v_call: TRBV24-1
clone_size: few
d_call: .
j_call: TRBJ2-3
cdr3_aa: CATSDRVSSGTDTQYF
cdr3_nt: TGTGCCACCAGTGATAGGGTGTCTTCAGGCACAGATACGCAGTATTTT

v_call: TRBV18
clone_size: .
d_call: .
j_call: TRBJ1-2
cdr3_aa: CASSEEEKGYGYTF
cdr3_nt: TGTGCCAGCTCAGAAGAAGAAAAGGGGTATGGCTACACCTTC

v_call: TRBV4-1
clone_size: few
d_call: .
j_call: TRBJ1-5
cdr3_aa: CASSHVARVNQPQHF
cdr3_nt: TGCGCCAGCAGCCATGTAGCCCGAGTCAATCAGCCCCAGCATTTT

v_call: TRBV29-1
clone_size: many
d_call: TRBD1
j_call: TRBJ2-7
cdr3_aa: CSAGQAGSYEQYF
cdr3_nt: TGCAGCGCGGGACAGGCCGGGTCTTACGAGCAGTACTTC

v_call: TRBV18
clone_size: .
d_call: .
j_call: TRBJ2-7
cdr3_aa: CASSTSSCEQYF
cdr3_nt: TGTGCCAGCTCTACCAGTTCCTGCGAGCAGTACTTC

v_call: TRBV2
clone_size: few
d_call: TRBD1
j_call: TRBJ2-3
cdr3_aa: CASSVMGQGAGTQYF
cdr3_nt: TGTGCCAGCAGTGTCATGGGACAGGGGGCAGGTACGCAGTATTTT

v_call: TRBV5-1
clone_size: many
d_call: TRBD1
j_call: TRBJ1-2
cdr3_aa: CASSRETGVMNYGYTF
cdr3_nt: TGCGCCAGCAGCCGAGAGACAGGGGTGATGAACTATGGCTACACCTTC

v_call: TRBV27
clone_size: few
d_call: .
j_call: TRBJ2-7
cdr3_aa: CASSAHGPPSYEQYF
cdr3_nt: TGTGCCAGCAGTGCGCACGGACCGCCTTCCTACGAGCAGTACTTC

v_call: TRBV12-3/TRBV12-4
clone_size: many
d_call: .
j_call: TRBJ2-7
cdr3_aa: CASGRVSYEQYF
cdr3_nt: TGTGCCAGCGGTCGGGTAAGCTACGAGCAGTACTTC

v_call: TRBV12-3/TRBV12-4
clone_size: .
d_call: .
j_call: TRBJ1-5
cdr3_aa: CASTQRGGDGNQPQHF
cdr3_nt: TGTGCCAGCACCCAGAGGGGGGGCGACGGCAATCAGCCCCAGCATTTT

v_call: TRBV20-1
clone_size: few
d_call: .
j_call: TRBJ2-2
cdr3_aa: CSARSHKDLGKLFF
cdr3_nt: TGCAGTGCTAGATCACACAAGGACCTGGGGAAACTGTTTTTT

v_call: TRBV27
clone_size: many
d_call: .
j_call: TRBJ2-3
cdr3_aa: CASSPDPYLRDTQYF
cdr3_nt: TGTGCCAGCAGTCCCGACCCATATCTCCGAGATACGCAGTATTTT

v_call: TRBV6-2/TRBV6-3
clone_size: many
d_call: .
j_call: TRBJ2-5
cdr3_aa: CASRPPSARRRQETQYF
cdr3_nt: TGTGCCAGCAGACCACCCTCGGCCCGACGGAGGCAAGAGACCCAGTACTTC

v_call: TRBV7-8
clone_size: many
d_call: .
j_call: TRBJ2-7
cdr3_aa: CASSQGPGEQYF
cdr3_nt: TGTGCCAGCAGCCAGGGGCCGGGGGAGCAGTACTTC

v_call: TRBV28
clone_size: few
d_call: .
j_call: TRBJ1-5
cdr3_aa: CASSPTAGGQPQHF
cdr3_nt: TGTGCCAGCAGTCCCACAGCGGGTGGTCAGCCCCAGCATTTT

v_call: TRBV4-2
clone_size: many
d_call: TRBD2
j_call: TRBJ2-5
cdr3_aa: CASSQEWLAGQETQYF
cdr3_nt: TGTGCCAGCAGCCAAGAATGGCTAGCGGGGCAAGAGACCCAGTACTTC

v_call: TRBV29-1
clone_size: .
d_call: .
j_call: TRBJ1-5
cdr3_aa: CSCKGNSNQPQHF
cdr3_nt: TGCAGCTGTAAGGGAAATAGCAATCAGCCCCAGCATTTT

v_call: TRBV29-1
clone_size: .
d_call: .
j_call: TRBJ2-1
cdr3_aa: CSVEDTGAVLNEQFF
cdr3_nt: TGCAGCGTTGAAGATACAGGAGCAGTCTTAAATGAGCAGTTCTTC

v_call: TRBV27
clone_size: many
d_call: TRBD1
j_call: TRBJ2-6
cdr3_aa: CASSPDRAGANVLTF
cdr3_nt: TGTGCCAGCAGCCCTGACAGGGCTGGGGCCAACGTCCTGACTTTC